These 3 T cell receptor beta chains share one sample of origin, sequenced in a study of control samples from healthy donors and cancer patients. This table comes from immunoSEQ multiplex PCR, and its TCRdb copy is limited to in-frame clones, with some not included. The sample carries about 190,000 clones, roughly nine tenths recorded once. The material sequenced was blood. These TCRs come from a man aged 30-40 years in good health.

CDR3 sequence (DNA): TGCGCCAGCAGCCCGACCTCCGGGACAGGGCAAGAGACCCAGTACTTC. Amino acids: CASSPTSGTGQETQYF. V is TRBV5-1 and J is TRBJ2-5, with TRBD1 matching over 9 bases. The CDR3 consists of 16 residues. Germline CDR1 reads SGHRS; CDR2 reads YFSETQ. After removal of 4 bases from V and 2 bases from J, the junction contained 9 bases not matched to a gene. The full variable domain, with the rest looked up from reference TRBV5-1 and TRBJ2-5, is KAGVTQTPRYLIKTRGQQVTLSCSPISGHRSVSWYQQTPGQGLQFLFEYFSETQRNKGNFPGRFSGRQFSNSRSEMNVSTLELGDSALYLCASSPTSGTGQETQYFGPGTRLLVL.

The genes are TRBV20-1 and TRBJ2-7; D not resolved. This CDR3 is built from 13 residues. Trimming took 6 bases from V and 2 from J, leaving 14 bases between them. Germline loops: CDR1 DFQATT, CDR2 SNEGSKA (reference sequence). The CDR3 DNA follows: TGCAGTGCAAGTAAGGACGGGCCCTACGAGCAGTACTTC. Its translation is CSASKDGPYEQYF.

The chain joins TRBV11-2 to TRBJ2-2; the D is unclear. CDR3 length: 16 amino acids. CDR1 and CDR2 (germline): SGHAT, FQNNGV. Trimming left V 0 bases short and J 2 bases short, with 10 bases between. CDR3 DNA: TGTGCCAGCAGCTTAGATCGGTCGGGTAACACCGGGGAGCTGTTTTTT. This codes for CASSLDRSGNTGELFF.